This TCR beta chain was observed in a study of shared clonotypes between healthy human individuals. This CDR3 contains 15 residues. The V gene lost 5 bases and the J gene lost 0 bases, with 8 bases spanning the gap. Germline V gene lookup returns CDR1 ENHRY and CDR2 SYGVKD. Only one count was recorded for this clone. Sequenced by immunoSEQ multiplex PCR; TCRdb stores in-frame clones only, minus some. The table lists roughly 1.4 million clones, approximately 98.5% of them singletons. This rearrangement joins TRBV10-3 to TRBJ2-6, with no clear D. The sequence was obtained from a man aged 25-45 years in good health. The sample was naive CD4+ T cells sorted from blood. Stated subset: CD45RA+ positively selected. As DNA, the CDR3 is TGTGCCATCAGTCCAATAAGCTCTGGGGCCAACGTCCTGACTTTC. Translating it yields CAISPISSGANVLTF.